A selection of T cell receptor beta chains follows, all from one sample in a study of cytomegalovirus exposure and HLA in healthy donors. The method was immunoSEQ multiplex PCR; TCRdb's version includes in-frame clones alone and lacks a portion of them. Of about 150,000 clones listed, roughly three quarters are singletons. Source material: PBMCs. These receptor sequences come from a man aged 40-50 years in good health and CMV-seronegative. CDR3s include the opening cysteine and the closing phenylalanine or tryptophan. A D gene is named only where the DNA matches it firmly. Size tells how often a clone was seen (once, few, many) or the class of an expanded clone, and some rows leave it out.

J gene: TRBJ2-3; V gene: TRBV5-8; D gene: NA; clone size: NA; CDR3 protein: CASHEERGRDTDTQYF; CDR3 DNA: TGTGCCAGCCATGAAGAACGGGGGAGAGACACAGATACGCAGTATTTT
J gene: TRBJ1-5; V gene: TRBV2; D gene: TRBD1; clone size: NA; CDR3 protein: CASRGTGISNQPQHF; CDR3 DNA: TGTGCCAGCAGGGGGACAGGCATTAGCAATCAGCCCCAGCATTTT
J gene: TRBJ1-2; V gene: TRBV6-1; D gene: TRBD1; clone size: NA; CDR3 protein: CASSETWDRGYGYTF; CDR3 DNA: TGTGCCAGCAGTGAAACTTGGGACAGGGGCTATGGCTACACCTTC
J gene: TRBJ2-2; V gene: TRBV5-1; D gene: TRBD1; clone size: NA; CDR3 protein: CASTNRGINTGELFF; CDR3 DNA: TGCGCCAGCACCAACAGGGGTATAAACACCGGGGAGCTGTTTTTT
J gene: TRBJ2-1; V gene: TRBV5-1; D gene: NA; clone size: NA; CDR3 protein: CASRERTAAEQFF; CDR3 DNA: TGCGCCAGTAGAGAGAGAACGGCGGCAGAGCAGTTCTTC
J gene: TRBJ1-2; V gene: TRBV27; D gene: NA; clone size: few; CDR3 protein: CASSFGPGLDGYTF; CDR3 DNA: TGTGCCAGCAGTTTCGGCCCGGGGTTAGATGGCTACACCTTC
J gene: TRBJ1-4; V gene: TRBV28; D gene: NA; clone size: few; CDR3 protein: CASCTRGDEKLFF; CDR3 DNA: TGTGCCAGTTGTACTCGGGGGGATGAAAAACTGTTTTTT
J gene: TRBJ1-5; V gene: TRBV18; D gene: NA; clone size: NA; CDR3 protein: CASSTQGNQPQHF; CDR3 DNA: TGTGCCAGCTCAACCCAGGGGAATCAGCCCCAGCATTTT
J gene: TRBJ2-1; V gene: TRBV28; D gene: NA; clone size: few; CDR3 protein: CASSLLYNEQFF; CDR3 DNA: TGTGCCAGCAGTTTACTCTACAATGAGCAGTTCTTC
J gene: TRBJ2-2; V gene: TRBV5-4; D gene: TRBD1; clone size: NA; CDR3 protein: CASSPGQRNTGELFF; CDR3 DNA: TGTGCCAGCAGCCCGGGACAGCGGAACACCGGGGAGCTGTTTTTT
J gene: TRBJ2-2; V gene: TRBV10-1; D gene: TRBD2; clone size: NA; CDR3 protein: CASSSGRGTGELFF; CDR3 DNA: TGCGCCAGCAGTAGCGGGAGGGGCACCGGGGAGCTGTTTTTT
J gene: TRBJ2-5; V gene: TRBV5-1; D gene: TRBD2; clone size: NA; CDR3 protein: CASSLAGEQETQYF; CDR3 DNA: TGCGCCAGCAGCCTAGCGGGGGAGCAAGAGACCCAGTACTTC
J gene: TRBJ1-1; V gene: TRBV7-8; D gene: TRBD1; clone size: NA; CDR3 protein: CASSLVTGGRSPFF; CDR3 DNA: TGTGCCAGCAGCTTAGTGACAGGGGGCCGTTCCCCTTTCTTT
J gene: TRBJ2-1; V gene: TRBV25-1; D gene: TRBD2; clone size: NA; CDR3 protein: CATMSRLAPNYNEQFF; CDR3 DNA: TGTGCCACCATGTCCCGACTAGCGCCTAACTACAATGAGCAGTTCTTC
J gene: TRBJ1-2; V gene: TRBV6-5; D gene: NA; clone size: few; CDR3 protein: CASTQRRGGGYTF; CDR3 DNA: TGTGCCAGCACTCAGCGTCGGGGAGGAGGCTACACCTTC
J gene: TRBJ2-7; V gene: TRBV5-1; D gene: TRBD1; clone size: NA; CDR3 protein: CASSLGQGGYEQYF; CDR3 DNA: TGCGCCAGCAGCTTGGGACAGGGGGGCTACGAGCAGTACTTC
J gene: TRBJ2-7; V gene: TRBV4-3; D gene: TRBD1; clone size: NA; CDR3 protein: CASSQGAGTGGYEQYF; CDR3 DNA: TGCGCCAGCAGCCAAGGAGCTGGGACAGGGGGCTACGAGCAGTACTTC
J gene: TRBJ1-5; V gene: TRBV19; D gene: TRBD1; clone size: NA; CDR3 protein: CASSARGRPNQPQHF; CDR3 DNA: TGTGCCAGTAGTGCCAGGGGGCGGCCCAATCAGCCCCAGCATTTT